This TCR beta chain was sequenced for a study of blood T cells in healthy people across ages. The V gene lost 2 bases and the J gene lost 0 bases, with 4 bases spanning the gap. Looked up from germline, CDR1 is LGHDT and CDR2 is YNNKEL (reference sequence). This CDR3 is 13 amino acids long. This clonotype showed up just a few times. Then a second PCR, running roughly 7 to 11 cycles, was carried out with a sample-barcoded 5' primer and a J-beta primer mix. Each of the samples gave a minimum of 2.5 million paired-end reads that contained CDR3. TCRdb processed the 5' RACE reads anew with MiXCR; each CDR3 protein has one entry. The sample holds over 1,500,000 distinct CDR3 sequences, approximately 40% seen once.

The sequence was obtained from a human donor in good health. The sequencing sample was made of blood. The chain joins TRBV3-1 to TRBJ1-2; D unresolved. The CDR3, as DNA: TGTGCCAGCAGCCAACCCCCTAACTATGGCTACACCTTC. Encoded protein: CASSQPPNYGYTF.